These 27 T cell receptor beta chains were sequenced from one sample in a study of shared clonotypes between healthy human individuals. The protocol was immunoSEQ multiplex PCR, while the TCRdb copy is restricted to in-frame clones and leaves out a portion. This table holds around 990,000 clones, roughly 80% found once. The sample was memory CD4+ T cells from PBMCs. Subset in this sample: CD45RA-negative fraction. These receptors were taken from a man aged 18 to 29 in good health. Some clones in this sample may be carry-over from other donors' samples.

The chain is built from TRBV15 and TRBJ1-2, with D unresolved. V was pared by 1 base and J by 6 bases, with 9 bases between. In germline, CDR1 is LNHNV, CDR2 YYDKDF (reference sequence). The length of the CDR3 is 13 residues. CDR3 in amino acids: CATSRGTPNGYTF. The CDR3 bases are TGTGCCACCAGCAGAGGGACGCCAAATGGCTACACCTTC. The whole variable domain, remainder taken from reference TRBV15 and TRBJ1-2, is DAMVIQNPRYQVTQFGKPVTLSCSQTLNHNVMYWYQQKSSQAPKLLFHYYDKDFNNEADTPDNFQSRRPNTSFCFLDIRSPGLGDTAMYLCATSRGTPNGYTFGSGTRLTVV.

V gene TRBV30 combines with J gene TRBJ2-1; D is perhaps TRBD1 (5 bases). The length of the CDR3 is 12 residues. Germline CDR1 reads GTSNPN; CDR2 reads SVGIG (reference sequence). V was trimmed by 4 bases and J by 8 bases, leaving 12 bases between them. The CDR3: CAWTRVQDEQFF. Written as DNA, the CDR3 is TGTGCCTGGACCAGGGTCCAGGATGAGCAGTTCTTC.

This clone has only a few counts. CDR3 nucleotide sequence: TGTGCCAGCAGTACCACAGGGGTGGTCGACACTGAAGCTTTCTTT. As protein: CASSTTGVVDTEAFF. V and J are TRBV6-1 and TRBJ1-1; 7 nucleotides align to TRBD1. CDR3 length: 15 amino acids. V trimming: 5 bases; J trimming: 3 bases; junction bases outside the gene matches: 9. Germline CDR1 MNHNS, CDR2 SASEGT.

This chain joins TRBV28 and TRBJ1-4, with 7 positions matching TRBD1. This CDR3 has 16 amino acids. Germline V gene sequence: CDR1 MDHEN, CDR2 SYDVKM. Trimming took 4 bases from V and 0 from J; bases not matched to a gene: 5. The DNA of the CDR3 is TGTGCCAGCAGTTCAGTCGGGACAGCAACTAATGAAAAACTGTTTTTT. This encodes CASSSVGTATNEKLFF. The complete variable domain, with remaining parts taken from reference TRBV28 and TRBJ1-4, reads DVKVTQSSRYLVKRTGEKVFLECVQDMDHENMFWYRQDPGLGLRLIYFSYDVKMKEKGDIPEGYSVSREKKERFSLILESASTNQTSMYLCASSSVGTATNEKLFFGSGTQLSVL.

V is TRBV5-1 and J is TRBJ2-2; possibly TRBD1 or TRBD2 for D (7 bases each). Trimming cost V 3 bases and J 1 base, with 19 bases left between them. The CDR3 runs to 18 residues. The germline V gene has CDR1 SGHRS and CDR2 YFSETQ. Here the CDR3 reads CASSSRQGGLGNTGELFF. DNA for the CDR3: TGCGCCAGCAGCTCGCGACAGGGAGGACTAGGGAACACCGGGGAGCTGTTTTTT.

The chain combines TRBV5-6 with TRBJ1-2; 10 bases align to TRBD1. The CDR3 runs to 15 residues. In germline, CDR1 is SGHDT, CDR2 YYEEEE. V dropped 4 bases and J dropped 3; count of bases not matched to a gene: 6. CDR3 sequence: CASSEAGTGDYGYTF. DNA of the CDR3: TGTGCCAGCAGCGAAGCCGGGACAGGGGACTATGGCTACACCTTC. The entire variable domain, with the rest obtained from reference TRBV5-6 and TRBJ1-2, is as follows: DAGVTQSPTHLIKTRGQQVTLRCSPKSGHDTVSWYQQALGQGPQFIFQYYEEEERQRGNFPDRFSGHQFPNYSSELNVNALLLGDSALYLCASSEAGTGDYGYTFGSGTRLTVV.

The genes are TRBV20-1 and TRBJ2-3; D is uncertain. Trimming shortened V by 5 bases and J by 6 bases, and 6 bases separated the two germline ends. CDR1 is DFQATT, CDR2 SNEGSKA, per germline (reference sequence). This CDR3 is 10 amino acids long. Written as DNA, the CDR3 is TGCAGTGCTGGTCGGGATACGCAGTATTTT. Protein: CSAGRDTQYF.

The chain joins TRBV19 to TRBJ1-1, with a possible D match to TRBD1 (5 bases). CDR1 LNHDA and CDR2 SQIVND come from the germline V gene (reference sequence). The V end lost 2 bases, the J end lost 3 bases, and 10 bases lay between the germline ends. The CDR3 has 14 amino acids. CDR3 loop: CASSISGEDTEAFF. In DNA form, the CDR3 reads TGTGCCAGTAGTATATCGGGGGAAGACACTGAAGCTTTCTTT.

The chain uses TRBV6-1 and TRBJ2-7, with 7 positions matching TRBD2. CDR3 size: 18 residues. The J segment lost 3 bases and the V segment lost 2 bases, leaving 16 bases of the junction unmatched. CDR1 is MNHNS and CDR2 is SASEGT in the germline V gene. CDR3 region: CASSEPGRAGASGYEQYF. As DNA, the CDR3 is TGTGCCAGCAGTGAACCCGGCAGGGCCGGGGCTAGCGGCTACGAGCAGTACTTC.

This chain links TRBV5-1 with TRBJ2-7; either TRBD1 or TRBD2 may fit D (5 bases each). Germline values: CDR1 SGHRS, CDR2 YFSETQ. The CDR3 sequence is 15 residues long. V dropped 0 bases and J dropped 2 bases, with 12 bases sitting between them. The CDR3 here is CASSLAGGNTYEQYF. CDR3 DNA: TGCGCCAGCAGCTTGGCTGGGGGAAATACCTACGAGCAGTACTTC.

CDR3 loop: CAISANGGAADTQYF. CDR3 nucleotide sequence: TGTGCCATCAGTGCGAACGGAGGGGCGGCAGATACGCAGTATTTT. This chain links TRBV10-3 with TRBJ2-3; D possibly corresponds to TRBD2 (6 bases). The length of the CDR3 is 15 residues. The V end lost 4 bases, the J end lost 4 bases, and 15 bases lay between the germline ends. Germline V CDR1 and CDR2: ENHRY, SYGVKD.

The CDR3 protein is CARKGYVGPNEKLFF. The CDR3 DNA follows: TGTGCCCGAAAAGGTTATGTAGGGCCTAATGAAAAACTGTTTTTT. The genes are TRBV30 and TRBJ1-4; D not resolved. Trimming left V 8 bases short and J 3 bases short, with 19 bases between. The germline V gene has CDR1 GTSNPN and CDR2 SVGIG (reference sequence). The length of the CDR3 is 15 residues.

V is TRBV7-3 and J is TRBJ2-4; TRBD1 might be the D (5 bases). V was cut by 5 bases and J by 7 bases, with 9 bases left in between. The CDR3 contains 12 residues. CDR1 is SGHTA and CDR2 is FQGTGA in the germline V gene. CDR3 amino acids: CASSTDTNIQYF. The CDR3 coding sequence is TGTGCCAGCAGCACGGACACGAACATTCAGTACTTC. The entire variable domain, with the rest obtained from reference TRBV7-3 and TRBJ2-4, is as follows: GAGVSQTPSNKVTEKGKYVELRCDPISGHTALYWYRQSLGQGPEFLIYFQGTGAADDSGLPNDRFFAVRPEGSVSTLKIQRTERGDSAVYLCASSTDTNIQYFGAGTRLSVL.

In this sample, this clone turned up many times. The sample carries other DNA sequences with the same CDR3. The chain is built from TRBV28 and TRBJ1-2; D is unresolved. This CDR3 contains 12 residues. V gave up 6 bases and J gave up 4 bases, with 9 bases separating them. The germline CDR1 and CDR2 sequences are MDHEN and SYDVKM. CDR3 coding DNA: TGTGCCAGCAGCCCGGGCCTCTATGGCTACACCTTC. Protein: CASSPGLYGYTF.

This clone was counted only a few times. The chain recombines TRBV29-1 with TRBJ2-7; 7 bases are shared with TRBD1. V lost 4 bases and J lost 3; bases outside the gene matches: 15. The germline CDR1 and CDR2 sequences are SQVTM and ANQGSEA. This CDR3 is 16 amino acids long. CDR3 DNA: TGCAGCGTTGGGCGGACAGGTGGGGCCTTATTCTACGAGCAGTACTTC. This encodes CSVGRTGGALFYEQYF.

Only one count was recorded for this clone. This sequence joins TRBV11-2 and TRBJ2-5; the D gene is possibly TRBD1 (5 bases). Trimming left V 0 bases short and J 13 bases short, with 12 bases between. Germline V gene lookup returns CDR1 SGHAT and CDR2 FQNNGV. The CDR3 consists of 12 residues. This chain's CDR3 is CASSLEGALGYF. For the CDR3, the DNA is TGTGCCAGCAGCTTAGAAGGGGCCTTAGGGTACTTC.

The chain joins TRBV30 to TRBJ2-7; TRBD1 might be the D (7 bases). The CDR3 has 14 amino acids. Germline values: CDR1 GTSNPN, CDR2 SVGIG (reference sequence). The V end was cut by 0 bases, the J end by 2 bases, with 11 bases between. Here the CDR3 DNA reads TGTGCCTGGAGTGTAGGGGGGACAGCCTACGAGCAGTACTTC. Residues: CAWSVGGTAYEQYF.

The rearrangement uses TRBV5-7 and TRBJ2-6, with 8 bases identical to TRBD1. TRBV5-7 has ORF status, its function being uncertain. This CDR3 is built from 18 residues. Trimming at V came to 5 bases and at J to 1 base, leaving 11 bases not matched to a gene. The DNA for the CDR3 is TGTGCCAGCAGTTTCTCGGACAGGGTATTATCTGGGGCCAACGTCCTGACTTTC. Translated: CASSFSDRVLSGANVLTF.

The chain employs TRBV19 and TRBJ2-7, with D perhaps TRBD2 (5 bases). The CDR3 contains 14 residues. With 5 bases removed from V and 0 bases from J, the gap between germline ends came to 11 bases. CDR1 is LNHDA, CDR2 SQIVND, per germline (reference sequence). CDR3 region: CASSLTGISYEQYF. The DNA for the CDR3 is TGTGCCAGTAGTTTAACCGGGATCTCCTACGAGCAGTACTTC.

In this sample, this clone turned up once. This chain connects TRBV13 to TRBJ2-3; 9 positions match TRBD2. Germline lookup yields CDR1 PRHDT and CDR2 FYEKMQ (reference sequence). The CDR3 sequence is 15 residues long. The trim removed 5 bases at V and 0 bases at J, leaving 3 bases unmatched. This chain's CDR3 is CASSRLAVSTDTQYF. The CDR3 DNA reads TGTGCCAGCAGCAGACTAGCGGTTAGCACAGATACGCAGTATTTT.

The chain employs TRBV2 and TRBJ2-3; D ambiguous. Germline assignment: CDR1 SNHLY and CDR2 FYNNEI. Trimming removed 2 bases at V and 2 bases at J, with 14 bases between. The CDR3 contains 16 residues. The CDR3 region has the DNA TGTGCCAGCAGTGAACTCCAATGGCCCTACACAGATACGCAGTATTTT. Translated, it gives CASSELQWPYTDTQYF.

CDR3 DNA sequence: TGCGCCAGCAGCTTGCCGACTAGCGGGAGGCGCGAGCAGTACTTC. Protein sequence: CASSLPTSGRREQYF. This chain links TRBV5-1 with TRBJ2-7; 13 bases map to TRBD2. Germline loops: CDR1 SGHRS, CDR2 YFSETQ. The J segment lost 6 bases and the V segment lost 1 base, leaving 4 bases of the junction unmatched. This CDR3 has 15 amino acids.

In regard to this clone: This may be a read error: a much more frequent sequence differs by one nucleotide. Other DNA sequences within the sample encode an identical CDR3. The chain has TRBV28 and TRBJ2-2; D gene ambiguous. The CDR3 contains 13 residues. Germline V gives CDR1 MDHEN, CDR2 SYDVKM. V was shortened by 5 bases and J by 0 bases, with 4 bases between the two germline ends. The CDR3 nucleotides are TGTGCCAGCAGTGGCGCGAACACCGGGGAGCTGTTTTTT. Translating gives CASSGANTGELFF.

The count of this clone is one. The rearrangement links TRBV6-5 to TRBJ2-7; D is undetermined. This CDR3 has 14 amino acids. The V and J ends lost 6 bases and 4 bases respectively, with 16 bases between them. Germline lookup yields CDR1 MNHEY and CDR2 SVGAGI. The CDR3 is CASSRRGALYEQYF. The CDR3, as DNA: TGTGCCAGCAGCCGACGCGGTGCCCTATACGAGCAGTACTTC.

A remark on this clone: Other nucleotide sequences in the sample specify the same CDR3. The J gene is TRBJ2-7, the V gene TRBV5-1; weak D call: TRBD1 (5 bases). CDR3 size: 13 residues. Germline V gives CDR1 SGHRS, CDR2 YFSETQ. Deletions cut 2 bases from V and 1 base from J, with 7 bases between. This CDR3 is CASSFPGSYEQYF. The CDR3 coding sequence is TGCGCCAGCAGCTTTCCAGGGTCCTACGAGCAGTACTTC.

The chain is built from TRBV7-2 and TRBJ1-5, with D perhaps TRBD1 (5 bases). Germline V gives CDR1 SGHTA, CDR2 FQGNSA. Trimming took off 3 bases at V and 6 bases at J, with 15 bases between the two ends. This CDR3 contains 15 residues. The CDR3 nucleotides read TGTGCCAGCAGCTTGGGCCAGGGTATAGGTCAGCCCCAGCATTTT. This sequence encodes CASSLGQGIGQPQHF. Full variable domain (rest looked up from reference TRBV7-2 and TRBJ1-5): GAGVSQSPSNKVTEKGKDVELRCDPISGHTALYWYRQSLGQGLEFLIYFQGNSAPDKSGLPSDRFSAERTGGSVSTLTIQRTQQEDSAVYLCASSLGQGIGQPQHFGDGTRLSIL.

V gene TRBV27 combines with J gene TRBJ2-2, with 7 bases fitting TRBD1. Germline CDR1 is MNHEY and CDR2 is SMNVEV (reference sequence). Trimming at V came to 6 bases and at J to 1 base, leaving 5 bases not matched to a gene. There are 15 residues in the CDR3. For the CDR3, the DNA is TGTGCCAGCAGCCTACAGGGGCTGAACACCGGGGAGCTGTTTTTT. Amino acid sequence: CASSLQGLNTGELFF.